This T cell receptor beta chain comes out of a study of read filtering for tumor transcriptome and immune sequencing. Study-level results: Without single-read clonotypes, shared clonotype proportions correlated more between IR-seq and RNA-seq.

This library used approximately 370 ng RNA and molecular barcoded adaptors spanning alpha/delta and beta/gamma chains. TCRdb redid the calling of the reads with MiXCR, one entry per CDR3 protein. The repertoire holds 130,000 or so distinct CDR3 sequences, with under 15% as singletons. This CDR3 has 13 residues. Germline-derived CDR1 and CDR2 are LGHDT and YNNKEL (reference sequence). This clonotype was counted many times. The antigen remains unidentified. The junction departs from germline at one end; a sequencing error may be responsible. This receptor was taken from a donor over 35 with multiple myeloma. The sequenced material came from a population of CD138-negative cells sorted from bone marrow. The genes are TRBV3-1 and TRBJ2-1, with D possibly matching TRBD2 (7 bases). The CDR3 DNA reads as TGTGCCAGCAGCCGAGGGGGAGCTAGCGGAGGTGTCTTC. Translating it yields CASSRGGASGGVF.